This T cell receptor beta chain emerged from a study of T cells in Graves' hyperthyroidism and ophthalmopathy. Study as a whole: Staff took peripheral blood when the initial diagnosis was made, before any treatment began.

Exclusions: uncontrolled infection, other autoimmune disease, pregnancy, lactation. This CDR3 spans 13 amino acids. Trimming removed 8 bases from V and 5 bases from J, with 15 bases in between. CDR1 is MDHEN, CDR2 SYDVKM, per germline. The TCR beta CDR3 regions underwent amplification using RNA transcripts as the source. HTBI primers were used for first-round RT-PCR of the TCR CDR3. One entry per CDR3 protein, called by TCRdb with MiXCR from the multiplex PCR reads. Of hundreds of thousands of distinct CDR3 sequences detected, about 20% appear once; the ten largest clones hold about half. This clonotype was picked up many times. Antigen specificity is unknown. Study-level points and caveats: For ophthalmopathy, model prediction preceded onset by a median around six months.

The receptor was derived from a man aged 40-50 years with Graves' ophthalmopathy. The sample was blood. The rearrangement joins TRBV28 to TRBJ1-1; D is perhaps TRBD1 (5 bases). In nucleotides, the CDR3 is TGTGCCAGCGGGGGGGATTGGAGGACTGAAGCTTTCTTT. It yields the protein CASGGDWRTEAFF. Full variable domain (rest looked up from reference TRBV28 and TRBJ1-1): DVKVTQSSRYLVKRTGEKVFLECVQDMDHENMFWYRQDPGLGLRLIYFSYDVKMKEKGDIPEGYSVSREKKERFSLILESASTNQTSMYLCASGGDWRTEAFFGQGTRLTVV.